The rows below give T cell receptor beta chains drawn from one sample of a study of control samples from healthy donors and cancer patients. The table came from immunoSEQ multiplex PCR; TCRdb's copy has only in-frame clones and leaves some out. Found here are 73,000 or so clones, more than 85% of them singletons; the top ten hold under 4.5%. The material sequenced was blood. These receptor sequences come from a woman aged 45 to 65 in good health. CDR3s include the opening cysteine and the closing phenylalanine or tryptophan. A D gene is named only where the DNA matches it firmly. Part of the rows lack a size; the others show once, few, many or a class for expanded clones.

TRBV15,TRBJ1-5,-,few,CATSRNGGSNQPQHF,TGTGCCACCAGCAGAAACGGGGGTAGCAATCAGCCCCAGCATTTT
TRBV20-1,TRBJ2-3,TRBD2,-,CSASSPSGSTDTQYF,TGCAGTGCTAGTAGCCCTAGCGGGAGCACAGATACGCAGTATTTT
TRBV7-9,TRBJ1-1,-,-,CASSLPRSGLEAFF,TGTGCCAGCAGCTTACCTAGGTCAGGGCTTGAAGCTTTCTTT
TRBV11-2,TRBJ1-1,-,-,CASSRSMNTEAFF,TGTGCCAGCAGCCGAAGCATGAACACTGAAGCTTTCTTT
TRBV5-1,TRBJ1-1,-,-,CASSLEIGDAEAFF,TGCGCCAGCAGCTTGGAGATCGGGGACGCTGAAGCTTTCTTT
TRBV29-1,TRBJ1-1,-,-,CSVRRADTEAFF,TGCAGCGTGCGAAGAGCGGACACTGAAGCTTTCTTT
TRBV10-1,TRBJ2-3,TRBD2,-,CASSSGTSGTDTQYF,TGCGCCAGCTCCTCCGGGACTAGCGGAACAGATACGCAGTATTTT
TRBV14,TRBJ2-4,TRBD2,-,CASSQAALAGIRYF,TGTGCCAGCAGCCAAGCTGCACTAGCGGGCATAAGGTACTTC
TRBV11-2,TRBJ2-7,TRBD2,few,CASSLGPSGGYEQYF,TGTGCCAGCAGCTTAGGCCCGAGCGGGGGCTACGAGCAGTACTTC
TRBV20-1,TRBJ2-3,-,-,CSAFTDTQYF,TGCAGTGCTTTTACAGATACGCAGTATTTT
TRBV3-1/TRBV3-2,TRBJ2-7,-,-,CASSQVGIGKYEQYF,TGTGCCAGCAGCCAAGTTGGAATAGGGAAATACGAGCAGTACTTC
TRBV28,TRBJ1-5,-,-,CASGTQGLGRANQPQHF,TGTGCCAGCGGCACGCAAGGACTAGGCAGGGCCAATCAGCCCCAGCATTTT
TRBV5-4,TRBJ2-5,-,-,CASNEIGGFQETQYF,TGTGCCTCTAATGAAATCGGGGGATTCCAAGAGACCCAGTACTTC
TRBV5-6,TRBJ2-1,-,once,CASSWAPSNQQFF,TGTGCCAGCAGCTGGGCCCCGAGTAACCAACAGTTCTTC
TRBV3-1/TRBV3-2,TRBJ2-5,-,-,CASSQRGRGETQYF,TGTGCCAGCAGCCAACGAGGGAGAGGGGAGACCCAGTACTTC
TRBV28,TRBJ2-2,-,-,CASSLATMTVNTGELFF,TGTGCCAGCAGTTTAGCTACGATGACAGTGAACACCGGGGAGCTGTTTTTT
TRBV19,TRBJ1-3,-,once,CASSIYSTSGNTIYF,TGTGCCAGTAGTATCTACAGTACTTCTGGAAACACCATATATTTT
TRBV10-2,TRBJ2-7,-,once,CASSPGWGEQYF,TGCGCCAGCAGCCCAGGGTGGGGGGAGCAGTACTTC
TRBV19,TRBJ1-5,-,-,CASSIPGGLSNQPQHF,TGTGCCAGTAGTATCCCGGGGGGGCTTAGCAATCAGCCCCAGCATTTT
TRBV5-1,TRBJ1-1,-,few,CASSLGQGGTEAFF,TGCGCCAGCAGCTTGGGTCAGGGAGGGACTGAAGCTTTCTTT
TRBV10-3,TRBJ2-7,TRBD1,-,CAITPSGQDEQYF,TGTGCCATAACCCCCTCAGGACAGGACGAGCAGTACTTC
TRBV19,TRBJ1-6,-,once,CASSMVNSPLHF,TGTGCCAGTAGTATGGTAAATTCACCCCTCCACTTT
TRBV2,TRBJ2-7,-,-,CASNTGTYYEQYF,TGTGCCAGCAATACCGGGACATACTACGAGCAGTACTTC
TRBV7-9,TRBJ2-2,-,-,CASSPENTGELFF,TGTGCCAGCAGCCCAGAGAACACCGGGGAGCTGTTTTTT
TRBV27,TRBJ1-5,TRBD1,few,CASSPGTVSNQPQHF,TGTGCCAGCAGTCCGGGGACAGTTAGCAATCAGCCCCAGCATTTT
TRBV12-1,TRBJ1-5,-,-,CASSPQTGACNQPQHF,TGTGCCAGCAGCCCTCAGACAGGGGCATGCAATCAGCCCCAGCATTTT
TRBV2,TRBJ2-5,-,-,CASSSDQETQYF,TGTGCCAGCAGTAGCGACCAAGAGACCCAGTACTTC
TRBV6-5,TRBJ2-3,-,-,CASSYSGATADTQYF,TGTGCCAGCAGTTACTCGGGGGCTACCGCAGATACGCAGTATTTT
TRBV5-6,TRBJ1-1,-,-,CASSLRATEAFF,TGTGCCAGCAGCTTGAGGGCAACTGAAGCTTTCTTT
TRBV7-3,TRBJ2-1,TRBD2,-,CASSLKRESRNEQFF,TGTGCCAGCAGCCTCAAGCGGGAGTCTAGGAATGAGCAGTTCTTC
TRBV6-4,TRBJ2-3,-,-,CASSVNGASTDTQYF,TGTGCCAGCAGTGTCAACGGGGCGAGCACAGATACGCAGTATTTT
TRBV18,TRBJ2-7,TRBD2,-,CASSPIPDAGGSEQYF,TGTGCCAGCTCACCCATCCCCGACGCGGGAGGCTCCGAGCAGTACTTC
TRBV3-1/TRBV3-2,TRBJ2-1,-,-,CASSQWGSEQFF,TGTGCCAGCAGCCAATGGGGGAGTGAGCAGTTCTTC
TRBV7-8,TRBJ2-1,TRBD2,-,CASSLEPGLEYNEQFF,TGTGCCAGCAGCTTAGAGCCGGGACTAGAATACAATGAGCAGTTCTTC
TRBV4-2,TRBJ2-1,TRBD2,-,CASSQVGTSIGGGDEQFF,TGTGCCAGCAGCCAGGTGGGGACTAGCATAGGGGGCGGGGATGAGCAGTTCTTC
TRBV29-1,TRBJ2-2,-,once,CSRRGSGELFF,TGCAGCCGGAGGGGTTCCGGGGAGCTGTTTTTT
TRBV2,TRBJ1-5,-,-,CASGWDSNQPQHF,TGTGCCAGCGGATGGGATAGCAATCAGCCCCAGCATTTT
TRBV6-2/TRBV6-3,TRBJ1-5,TRBD1,-,CASSLRTGNSNQPQHF,TGTGCCAGCAGCCTCCGGACAGGGAATAGCAATCAGCCCCAGCATTTT
TRBV28,TRBJ2-7,-,once,CASSLKPKGEQYF,TGTGCCAGCAGCCTAAAACCGAAGGGGGAGCAGTACTTC
TRBV28,TRBJ1-6,-,few,CASSLSRNPDRRKGSNSPLHF,TGTGCCAGCAGTTTATCCAGGAACCCGGACAGAAGAAAAGGGAGTAATTCACCCCTCCACTTT
TRBV24-1,TRBJ2-3,-,-,CATSDFAGAFTDTQYF,TGTGCCACCAGTGATTTTGCGGGGGCGTTCACAGATACGCAGTATTTT
TRBV30,TRBJ1-4,TRBD1,-,CAWASGTDNEKLFF,TGTGCCTGGGCCTCCGGGACAGACAATGAAAAACTGTTTTTT
TRBV4-2,TRBJ1-2,-,-,CASSPQVANYGYTF,TGTGCCAGCAGCCCCCAGGTAGCTAACTATGGCTACACCTTC
TRBV20-1,TRBJ1-2,-,-,CSASSALRRENGYTF,TGCAGTGCTAGTTCCGCCCTAAGAAGGGAGAATGGCTACACCTTC
TRBV10-3,TRBJ1-1,TRBD1,few,CAIRGDSEAFF,TGTGCCATCAGGGGGGACAGTGAAGCTTTCTTT
TRBV11-2,TRBJ2-3,-,-,CASSLGAPQTDTQYF,TGTGCCAGCAGCTTAGGAGCCCCTCAAACAGATACGCAGTATTTT
TRBV28,TRBJ1-5,TRBD1,-,CASLDRGNQPQHF,TGTGCCAGCCTTGACAGGGGCAATCAGCCCCAGCATTTT
TRBV3-1/TRBV3-2,TRBJ2-2,TRBD1,-,CASSRQGAYTGELFF,TGTGCCAGCAGTCGACAGGGGGCGTACACCGGGGAGCTGTTTTTT
TRBV5-1,TRBJ2-1,-,-,CASSLRGTYNEQFF,TGCGCCAGCAGCTTGAGGGGGACCTACAATGAGCAGTTCTTC
TRBV4-1,TRBJ2-7,-,once,CASSQGTQDYEQYF,TGCGCCAGCAGCCAAGGGACGCAGGACTACGAGCAGTACTTC
TRBV2,TRBJ2-7,-,-,CASSKGTRPYEQYF,TGTGCCAGCAGTAAAGGAACCCGGCCCTACGAGCAGTACTTC
TRBV5-1,TRBJ1-2,-,-,CASSLGGSNIYGYTF,TGCGCCAGCAGCTTGGGGGGCAGTAACATCTATGGCTACACCTTC
TRBV19,TRBJ2-4,TRBD1,-,CASRLGTGGAKNIQYF,TGTGCCAGTAGACTCGGGACAGGGGGTGCCAAAAACATTCAGTACTTC
TRBV28,TRBJ1-2,TRBD1,-,CASSLQGAGGYTF,TGTGCCAGCAGTTTACAGGGGGCCGGTGGCTACACCTTC
TRBV10-1,TRBJ2-2,TRBD1,once,CASSDGTANTGELFF,TGCGCCAGCAGTGACGGGACAGCTAACACCGGGGAGCTGTTTTTT
TRBV11-2,TRBJ2-3,TRBD2,-,CASSLDLLAGTTDTQYF,TGTGCCAGCAGCTTAGATCTGCTAGCGGGGACCACAGATACGCAGTATTTT
TRBV28,TRBJ1-2,-,-,CASSSTLYGYTF,TGTGCCAGCAGTTCCACCCTCTATGGCTACACCTTC
TRBV27,TRBJ1-6,TRBD1,-,CASSPRGTAYNSPLHF,TGTGCCAGCAGTCCACGGGGGACAGCTTATAATTCACCCCTCCACTTT
TRBV6-1,TRBJ2-7,-,-,CASSEHFSYEQYF,TGTGCCAGCAGTGAACACTTCTCCTACGAGCAGTACTTC
TRBV28,TRBJ1-2,-,-,CASSLMEEYGYTF,TGTGCCAGCAGTTTAATGGAGGAGTATGGCTACACCTTC